The text below deals with one TCR beta chain. The record originates from a study of T-cell reconstitution after alpha-beta-depleted transplantation in children. The CDR3 consists of 19 residues. V lost 0 bases to trimming and J lost 9 bases, with 24 bases between them. This sample's TCRbeta library carried unique molecular identifier barcodes. Using its own MiXCR run on the PCR reads, TCRdb lists one record per CDR3 protein. This sample has about 540,000 distinct CDR3 sequences, with around 20% found just once. The V and J genes are TRBV12-3 or TRBV12-4 and TRBJ1-6; D call uncertain. The sequenced sample was PBMCs from the stem cell graft donor, obtained from the stem cell graft. This TCR was recovered from a human donor who donated a stem cell graft to a child with acute lymphoblastic leukemia. CDR3 in DNA: TGTGCCAGCAGTTTAGCGATTCCCGGGTACTTTCATCTTAGTTCACCCCTCCACTTT. This gives the protein CASSLAIPGYFHLSSPLHF.